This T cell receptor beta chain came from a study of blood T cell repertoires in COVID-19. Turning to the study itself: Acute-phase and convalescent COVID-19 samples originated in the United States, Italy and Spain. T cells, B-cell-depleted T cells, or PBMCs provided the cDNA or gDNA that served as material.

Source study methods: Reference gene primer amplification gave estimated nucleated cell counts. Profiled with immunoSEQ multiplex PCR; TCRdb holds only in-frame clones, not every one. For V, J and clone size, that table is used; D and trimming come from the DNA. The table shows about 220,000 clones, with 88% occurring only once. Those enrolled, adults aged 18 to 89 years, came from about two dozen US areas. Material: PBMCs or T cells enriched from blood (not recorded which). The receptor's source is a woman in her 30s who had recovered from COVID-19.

Here the CDR3 reads CASSDRDGYTF. CDR3 sequence (DNA): TGTGCCAGCAGTGACAGAGATGGCTACACCTTC. The gene calls are TRBV6-4 and TRBJ1-2; D gene ambiguous. V dropped 2 bases and J dropped 6 bases, with 4 bases sitting between them. Germline assignment: CDR1 MRHNA and CDR2 SNTAGT. CDR3 length equals 11 residues.